The 19 T cell receptor beta chains below were found in one sample sequenced in a study of early T cells in non-severe SARS-CoV-2 infection (dated by TCRdb to the early 2020s). The library was obtained by 5' RACE. The data were produced on a NextSeq 500. TCRdb applied fastp at Q25 and MiXCR to the public reads, then kept only in-frame beta chains. Rows matching on CDR3 protein sequence are summarized as one entry with the most common DNA and genes. The sample yields approximately 63,000 distinct CDR3 sequences; approximately 5.9% were counted once. The ten biggest clones cover around 3.4% of the sample. Sequenced material: whole blood, taken at baseline. These receptors all come from an adult who was a healthcare worker with PCR-confirmed SARS-CoV-2 infection or an uninfected control (not recorded which).

This clonotype occurred many times. The chain carries TRBV20-1 and TRBJ2-1; 11 nucleotides agree with TRBD2. Germline CDR1 reads DFQATT; CDR2 reads SNEGSKA (reference sequence). This CDR3 region has 17 residues. V was pared by 6 bases and J by 0 bases, with 10 bases of the junction left unmatched. The CDR3 DNA follows: TGCAGTGCCCCGATAGCGGGAGGGATAAGCTCCTACAATGAGCAGTTCTTC. This codes for CSAPIAGGISSYNEQFF.

This clonotype occurred many times. This rearrangement joins TRBV2 to TRBJ2-7; 9 bases are shared with TRBD2. J gave up 7 bases and V 5 bases, and 9 bases lay outside the gene matches. The length of the CDR3 is 14 residues. Germline V gene lookup returns CDR1 SNHLY and CDR2 FYNNEI. For the CDR3, the DNA is TGTGCCAGCAGTCAGAATAGCGGGAGAGGGGAGCAGTACTTC. Protein: CASSQNSGRGEQYF.

This clonotype was seen a handful of times. The chain couples TRBV13 to TRBJ1-3; D is unclear. V lost 5 bases and J lost 4, with 15 bases in between. This CDR3 spans 15 amino acids. Germline V CDR1 and CDR2: PRHDT, FYEKMQ (reference sequence). The CDR3 protein is CASSRRAPNGNTIYF. DNA of the CDR3: TGTGCCAGCAGCCGAAGGGCCCCGAACGGAAACACCATATATTTT.

This clonotype was seen only a few times. The chain combines TRBV12-3 or TRBV12-4 with TRBJ1-2; D not resolved. Trimming removed 6 bases at V and 7 bases at J, with 18 bases between. This CDR3 has 14 amino acids. The CDR3 DNA is TGTGCCAGCAGCCCAATTTTGGGCCTCGGTGGCTACACCTTC. Its translation: CASSPILGLGGYTF.

This clonotype was found many times. The chain couples TRBV28 to TRBJ2-3, with D possibly matching TRBD2 (6 bases). The CDR3 is 13 amino acids. V lost 8 bases, J lost 4 bases, and 13 bases lay in between. Germline V lookup: CDR1 MDHEN, CDR2 SYDVKM. For the CDR3, the DNA is TGTGCCAGCGACGGGAGAGGGCCAGATACGCAGTATTTT. Translated, it gives CASDGRGPDTQYF.

The rearrangement joins TRBV2 to TRBJ1-1; TRBD1 might be the D (5 bases). The CDR3 covers 15 residues. The germline CDR1 and CDR2 sequences are SNHLY and FYNNEI. V shed 7 bases and J shed 0 bases, with 15 bases lying between them. Written as DNA, the CDR3 is TGTGCCAGCACTCGCCTAGCGGGGCTGAACACTGAAGCTTTCTTT. Encoded protein: CASTRLAGLNTEAFF.

This clonotype was found many times. V is TRBV28 and J is TRBJ2-5; D gene unclear. Trimming removed 3 bases at V and 4 bases at J, with 9 bases between. Germline V gives CDR1 MDHEN, CDR2 SYDVKM. The CDR3 has 13 residues. The CDR3 protein is CASSLAGSETQYF. CDR3 DNA: TGTGCCAGCAGTTTGGCAGGCTCAGAGACCCAGTACTTC.

The J gene is TRBJ1-2, the V gene TRBV4-1; D gene unclear. Germline V gene lookup returns CDR1 MGHRA and CDR2 YSYEKL. CDR3 size: 14 residues. Trimming took 1 base from V and 5 from J, leaving 11 bases between them. The CDR3 here is CASSQGPGIYGYTF. The CDR3 DNA reads as TGCGCCAGCAGCCAAGGGCCAGGAATTTATGGCTACACCTTC.

Ten or more counts support this clonotype. This chain connects TRBV7-3 to TRBJ2-1, with 9 bases fitting TRBD1. Germline trimming cut 4 bases from V and 13 bases from J; bases unmatched to any gene: 8. Germline CDR1 and CDR2: SGHTA and FQGTGA. The CDR3 covers 13 residues. The CDR3 DNA reads TGTGCCAGCAGCTCGGGACAGGGCGGTACCCAGTTCTTC. It encodes CASSSGQGGTQFF. The complete variable domain, with remaining parts taken from reference TRBV7-3 and TRBJ2-1, reads GAGVSQTPSNKVTEKGKYVELRCDPISGHTALYWYRQSLGQGPEFLIYFQGTGAADDSGLPNDRFFAVRPEGSVSTLKIQRTERGDSAVYLCASSSGQGGTQFFGPGTRLTVL.

This clonotype occurred a few times. This sequence joins TRBV25-1 and TRBJ1-5, with D maybe TRBD1 (5 bases). Trimming took off 4 bases at V and 0 bases at J, with 10 bases between the two ends. The CDR3 is made up of 15 amino acids. CDR1 and CDR2 (germline): MGHDK, SYGVNS. Here the CDR3 reads CASSAGQISNQPQHF. CDR3 DNA: TGTGCCAGCAGTGCTGGACAAATTAGCAATCAGCCCCAGCATTTT. Filled out from reference TRBV25-1 and TRBJ1-5, the complete variable domain reads EADIYQTPRYLVIGTGKKITLECSQTMGHDKMYWYQQDPGMELHLIHYSYGVNSTEKGDLSSESTVSRIRTEHFPLTLESARPSHTSQYLCASSAGQISNQPQHFGDGTRLSIL.

In this sample, this clonotype turned up many times. This sequence joins TRBV29-1 and TRBJ1-2, with 7 positions matching TRBD1. The germline gives CDR1 SQVTM, CDR2 ANQGSEA. Germline trimming cut 2 bases from V and 4 bases from J; bases unmatched to any gene: 4. This CDR3 is 13 amino acids long. The CDR3 is CSVEYRDSYGYTF. In nucleotides, the CDR3 is TGCAGCGTTGAATATAGGGACAGCTATGGCTACACCTTC.

For this clonotype: Germline is not matched at one junction end, which may reflect a read error. The rearrangement links TRBV11-2 to TRBJ2-1; D ambiguous. Looked up from germline, CDR1 is SGHAT and CDR2 is FQNNGV. The CDR3 runs to 14 residues. CDR3 sequence (DNA): TGTACCAGCAGCCCGAACGCCTTGGGGAATGAGCAGTTCTTC. Encoded protein: CTSSPNALGNEQFF.

The chain links TRBV2 to TRBJ2-5; D is perhaps TRBD1 or TRBD2 (5 bases each). The germline CDR1 and CDR2 sequences are SNHLY and FYNNEI. The ends were cut back, 4 bases at V and 2 bases at J, with 14 bases in the middle. The CDR3 runs 15 residues. The CDR3 DNA is TGTGCCAGCAGTGGAGGGGCCGGAGGACAAGAGACCCAGTACTTC. It codes for CASSGGAGGQETQYF.

This clonotype was detected many times. The chain links TRBV10-3 to TRBJ2-1; no clear D gene. Germline-derived CDR1 and CDR2 are ENHRY and SYGVKD. V was cut by 3 bases and J by 7 bases, with 10 bases left in between. This CDR3 is 13 amino acids long. Here the CDR3 DNA reads TGTGCCATCAGTGACGTGGCTTCGAATGAGCAGTTCTTC. The encoded protein is CAISDVASNEQFF.

J is TRBJ2-7 and V is TRBV28; no firm D call. Germline lookup yields CDR1 MDHEN and CDR2 SYDVKM. The CDR3 consists of 13 residues. Trimming removed 4 bases at V and 2 bases at J, with 9 bases between. Here the CDR3 reads CASSSSPAYEQYF. CDR3 in DNA: TGTGCCAGCAGTTCATCCCCGGCCTACGAGCAGTACTTC.

This clonotype has more than one count but fewer than ten. The CDR3 reads CASSLADYNEQFF. The CDR3 nucleotides read TGTGCCAGCAGCTTAGCGGACTACAATGAGCAGTTCTTC. The chain recombines TRBV7-8 with TRBJ2-1; no clear D. Per germline, CDR1 SGHVS and CDR2 FQNEAQ. V shed 0 bases and J shed 3 bases, with 3 bases lying between them. The CDR3 consists of 13 residues.

This clonotype was picked up a small number of times. The V gene is TRBV12-3 or TRBV12-4, the J gene TRBJ2-1, with D perhaps matching TRBD2 (6 bases). CDR3 length: 16 amino acids. V dropped 4 bases and J dropped 0 bases, with 13 bases sitting between them. Written as DNA, the CDR3 is TGTGCCAGCAGTTCTGGGGGGTTGAGCTCCTACAATGAGCAGTTCTTC. It yields the protein CASSSGGLSSYNEQFF.

This clonotype was seen many times. The chain combines TRBV6-1 with TRBJ2-1; the D gene is possibly TRBD2 (5 bases). CDR3 length: 16 amino acids. V gave up 5 bases and J gave up 0 bases, with 14 bases separating them. Germline loops: CDR1 MNHNS, CDR2 SASEGT. The CDR3 sequence: CASSISTTSSYNEQFF. As DNA, the CDR3 is TGTGCCAGCAGTATATCGACTACCTCCTCCTACAATGAGCAGTTCTTC.

This clonotype was seen just once. The chain combines TRBV6-2 or TRBV6-3 with TRBJ1-1; D might be TRBD1 (5 bases). The CDR3 covers 13 residues. In germline, CDR1 is MNHEY, CDR2 SVGEGT. The V end was cut by 4 bases, the J end by 2 bases, with 8 bases between. CDR3 loop: CASSLTVNTEAFF. In nucleotides, the CDR3 is TGTGCCAGCAGTTTGACAGTTAACACTGAAGCTTTCTTT.